Shown below are 31 T cell receptor delta chains from a single sample sequenced in a study of Vδ1+ human thymocytes. Sequences come from RNA converted to cDNA by reverse transcription. CDR3 amplicons came from multiplex PCR with pooled V-gene forward and constant-region reverse primers. TCRdb re-called the multiplex PCR reads via CATT. The sample has around 60,000 delta-chain clones; over 12% are singletons. Study-wide points: Thymic TRG and TRD repertoires appeared highly polyclonal, with Gaussian CDR3 length distributions.

Their cognate antigens are unknown. The specimen sequenced was Vdelta1+ gamma-delta thymocytes from the thymus. Subset defined: FACS-sorted CD3+ TCRalphabeta- TCRVdelta1+ TCRVdelta2- thymocytes. Receptors originate from a girl under three years old who had congenital heart surgery.

Note on this clone: The sample has other DNA sequences that encode this CDR3 too. The gene calls are TRDV2 and TRDJ1; a weak D match, TRDD3 (7 bases). Germline V gene sequence: CDR1 GEAIGNYY, CDR2 EKD. Trimming removed 0 bases at V and 1 base at J, with 32 bases between. The CDR3 extends over 22 amino acids. Here the CDR3 DNA reads TGTGCCTGTGACACCGTAATTGGATTACTGGGGCCCCTTCCAGGGGGCACCGATAAACTCATCTTT. Its translation: CACDTVIGLLGPLPGGTDKLIF.

A few counts support this clone. One end of the junction fails to match germline, which may point to a read error. This sequence joins TRDV1 and TRDJ1; the match to TRDD2 covers 9 bases. CDR1 and CDR2 (germline): TSWWSYY, QGS. CDR3 size: 17 residues. The CDR3 loop reads CALGVGLPTTSTDKPIF. The DNA of the CDR3 is TGTGCTCTTGGGGTTGGCCTTCCTACGACTTCCACCGATAAACCCATCTTT.

This clone was picked up a small number of times. The chain joins TRDV1 to TRDJ1; 8 bases fit TRDD3. This CDR3 spans 21 amino acids. The trim removed 0 bases at V and 1 base at J, leaving 19 bases unmatched. Germline-derived CDR1 and CDR2 are TSWWSYY and QGS. The CDR3 nucleotides are TGTGCTCTTGGGGAACTAGATCCCCCTATAGGGGTACTGGGGGGCACCGATAAACTCATCTTT. Protein sequence: CALGELDPPIGVLGGTDKLIF.

In regard to this clone: A read error may produce the germline difference seen at one junction end. The chain couples TRDV1 to TRDJ1; TRDD2 matches at 9 bases. Germline V gives CDR1 TSWWSYY, CDR2 QGS. The CDR3 has 20 residues. In DNA, the CDR3 is TGCGCTCTTGGGGAACTAGTAGACCCTTCCTACGGCCTGGGGGCCGATAAACTCATCTTT. This encodes CALGELVDPSYGLGADKLIF.

This clone turned up a few times. The chain joins TRDV1 to TRDJ1; TRDD3 agrees at 9 bases. Germline V gene lookup returns CDR1 TSWWSYY and CDR2 QGS. This CDR3 has 26 amino acids. V dropped 4 bases and J dropped 0; count of bases not matched to a gene: 36. CDR3 amino acids: CALGVTRPSPYTSTGGLRTHTDKLIF. The CDR3 bases are TGTGCTCTTGGGGTAACCAGGCCTTCCCCTTATACCTCGACTGGGGGACTCCGCACTCACACCGATAAACTCATCTTT.

This clone has just a few counts. The V call is TRDV1, the J call TRDJ1; 12 positions match TRDD3. The V gene end was trimmed by 3 bases and the J gene end by 3 bases; junction bases not matched to a gene: 20. Germline V lookup: CDR1 TSWWSYY, CDR2 QGS. CDR3 length: 21 amino acids. The CDR3 nucleotides read TGTGCTCTTGGGGATCTTCCTTCCTACGACTACTGGGGGATACTACCCGATAAACTCATCTTT. This translates into CALGDLPSYDYWGILPDKLIF.

This clone is medium-sized in the sample. This chain connects TRDV2 to TRDJ2; 7 bases match TRDD3. Per germline, CDR1 GEAIGNYY and CDR2 EKD. J lost 0 bases, V lost 3 bases, and 15 bases had no gene match. CDR3 length: 19 residues. The CDR3 here is CACDWRYRGIRALTAQLFF. CDR3 DNA: TGTGCCTGTGACTGGCGGTATCGGGGGATCCGAGCTTTGACAGCACAACTCTTCTTT.

The V and J genes are TRDV1 and TRDJ1, with 8 bases identical to TRDD3. This CDR3 spans 22 amino acids. The germline V gene encodes CDR1 TSWWSYY and CDR2 QGS. V gave up 6 bases and J gave up 0 bases; unmatched junction bases: 27. CDR3 sequence (DNA): TGTGCTCTTGGAAGAAAGAGGCCTTCTTCTTGGGGGATCCCCCGGCACACCGATAAACTCATCTTT. This translates into CALGRKRPSSWGIPRHTDKLIF.

The chain employs TRDV1 and TRDJ1; 10 nucleotides agree with TRDD3. The CDR3 length is 20 residues. Germline V gene data show CDR1 as TSWWSYY and CDR2 as QGS. J was trimmed by 5 bases and V by 0 bases; bases with no gene match: 18. As DNA, the CDR3 is TGTGCTCTTGGGGAACTTTGGTTCCTGAGAGCCTGGGGGATATCAGATAAACTCATCTTT. Protein sequence: CALGELWFLRAWGISDKLIF.

Details on this clone: One junction end does not reproduce the germline sequence, and a read error may be involved. This chain joins TRDV1 and TRDJ1; D uncertain. There are 13 residues in the CDR3. Germline loops: CDR1 TSWWSYY, CDR2 QGS. The CDR3 DNA follows: TGTGCTCTTGGGGAACTAGCCACCTATAAACTCATCTTT. Translated, it gives CALGELATYKLIF.

There are a few counts of this clone. J is TRDJ1 and V is TRDV1; D is unresolved. The CDR3 extends over 14 amino acids. V lost 8 bases and J lost 0, with 13 bases in between. Germline CDR1 reads TSWWSYY; CDR2 reads QGS. The CDR3 DNA follows: TGTGCTCTTTTTTCCCCCCAGTACACCGATAAACTCATCTTT. Residues: CALFSPQYTDKLIF.

This clone was seen only a few times. The rearrangement links TRDV1 to TRDJ1, with D uncertain. Between the trimmed V and J ends, which lost 0 bases and 0 bases, there was a span of 26 bases. The CDR3 is made up of 21 amino acids. The germline CDR1 and CDR2 sequences are TSWWSYY and QGS. The CDR3 protein is CALGELKAPRVGTPNTDKLIF. The CDR3 DNA follows: TGTGCTCTTGGGGAACTTAAGGCCCCCCGGGTGGGAACCCCCAACACCGATAAACTCATCTTT.

The genes are TRDV1 and TRDJ1; 10 bases are a match to TRDD3. Trimming cost V 9 bases and J 4 bases; bases outside gene matches: 38. Germline CDR1 and CDR2: TSWWSYY and QGS. The CDR3 runs 24 residues. The CDR3 loop is CALGILPFAPVGDTSARPFDKLIF. Written as DNA, the CDR3 is TGTGCTCTAGGGATCCTCCCCTTCGCCCCAGTGGGGGATACATCAGCCCGTCCCTTCGATAAACTCATCTTT.

J is TRDJ1 and V is TRDV1, with 13 bases aligning to TRDD3. Looked up from germline, CDR1 is TSWWSYY and CDR2 is QGS. The CDR3 runs to 22 residues. After removal of 3 bases from V and 0 bases from J, the junction contained 19 bases not matched to a gene. The CDR3 region is CALGDGTKYWGIRVVYTDKLIF. The DNA of the CDR3 is TGTGCTCTTGGGGACGGGACAAAGTACTGGGGGATACGAGTGGTTTACACCGATAAACTCATCTTT.

This clone appeared a few times. Other DNA variants within this sample encode the same CDR3. J is TRDJ1 and V is TRDV1; 9 bases match TRDD3. V lost 4 bases, J lost 0 bases, and 21 bases stayed unmatched. The CDR3 contains 21 residues. Looked up from germline, CDR1 is TSWWSYY and CDR2 is QGS. The CDR3, as DNA: TGTGCTCTTGGGGCCCCCCTTTCCTCCCTTACTGGGGGAGGATACACCGATAAACTCATCTTT. Protein product: CALGAPLSSLTGGGYTDKLIF.

The rearrangement links TRDV1 to TRDJ1; 10 positions match TRDD3. The length of the CDR3 is 25 residues. CDR1 TSWWSYY and CDR2 QGS come from the germline V gene. Germline trimming cut 5 bases from V and 0 bases from J; bases unmatched to any gene: 33. This CDR3 reads CALGKPPLPHLEVLGDSWYTDKLIF. CDR3 nucleotide sequence: TGTGCTCTTGGGAAACCCCCCCTTCCTCATCTTGAAGTACTGGGGGATTCCTGGTACACCGATAAACTCATCTTT.

This sequence joins TRDV1 and TRDJ1, with a tentative D call TRDD3 (8 bases). Germline V gene lookup returns CDR1 TSWWSYY and CDR2 QGS. The V gene lost 8 bases and the J gene lost 0 bases, with 31 bases spanning the gap. The CDR3 length is 20 residues. CDR3 sequence reads: CALKGSFLGLLGAYTDKLIF. CDR3 in DNA: TGTGCTCTTAAAGGGTCCTTCCTTGGGCTACTGGGGGCGTACACCGATAAACTCATCTTT.

This clone was seen a handful of times. The genes are TRDV1 and TRDJ1; 7 nucleotides match TRDD3. Germline V gene lookup returns CDR1 TSWWSYY and CDR2 QGS. This CDR3 comprises 18 residues. The J segment lost 2 bases and the V segment lost 4 bases, leaving 16 bases of the junction unmatched. In nucleotides, the CDR3 is TGTGCTCTTGGGGCATTCCTGAGGGGGGATCTACTGACCGATAAACTCATCTTT. Protein sequence: CALGAFLRGDLLTDKLIF.

V usage is TRDV1 and J usage is TRDJ1, with TRDD3 matching over 9 bases. V was pared by 2 bases and J by 4 bases, with 20 bases of the junction left unmatched. This CDR3 is 20 amino acids long. Germline V gene lookup returns CDR1 TSWWSYY and CDR2 QGS. CDR3 residues: CALGEALPTGTGGPCDKLIF. CDR3 bases: TGTGCTCTTGGGGAAGCTCTCCCGACGGGTACTGGGGGACCCTGCGATAAACTCATCTTT.

This clone showed up just a few times. V usage is TRDV1 and J usage is TRDJ1; D possibly corresponds to TRDD3 (6 bases). Deletions cut 0 bases from V and 3 bases from J, with 26 bases between. The CDR3 runs to 20 residues. The V gene's germline CDR1 is TSWWSYY and CDR2 QGS. The CDR3 spells CALGELDPGMQKTHPDKLIF. For the CDR3, the DNA is TGTGCTCTTGGGGAACTTGACCCGGGGATGCAAAAGACCCACCCCGATAAACTCATCTTT.

There are a few counts of this clone. This chain links TRDV1 with TRDJ1; 7 bases agree with TRDD3. CDR1 is TSWWSYY and CDR2 is QGS in the germline V gene. CDR3 length equals 22 residues. J gave up 4 bases and V 5 bases, and 31 bases lay outside the gene matches. DNA for the CDR3: TGTGCTCTTGGGCCCCTCGGGGCTATCCGTGAAGACTTGCTGGGGGCCCGCGATAAACTCATCTTT. Residues: CALGPLGAIREDLLGARDKLIF.

This clone was seen more than once but under ten times. The rearrangement uses TRDV1 and TRDJ1; a possible D gene is TRDD2 (6 bases). Trimming left V 1 base short and J 0 bases short, with 21 bases between. The CDR3 extends over 19 amino acids. Germline CDR1 and CDR2: TSWWSYY and QGS. CDR3 in amino acids: CALGEPPTKGTLHTDKLIF. The DNA for the CDR3 is TGTGCTCTTGGGGAACCTCCTACTAAAGGGACTCTTCACACCGATAAACTCATCTTT.

V gene TRDV1 combines with J gene TRDJ1, with 8 bases lining up with TRDD2. Trimming removed 2 bases from V and 0 bases from J; junction bases left unmatched: 8. CDR1 is TSWWSYY and CDR2 is QGS in the germline V gene. This CDR3 is 17 amino acids long. The CDR3 region is CALGEGLPISYTDKLIF. CDR3 nucleotide sequence: TGTGCTCTTGGGGAAGGCCTTCCTATATCGTACACCGATAAACTCATCTTT.

The genes are TRDV1 and TRDJ1; no clear D gene. The CDR3 has 15 amino acids. With 1 base removed from V and 0 bases from J, the gap between germline ends came to 9 bases. The germline CDR1 and CDR2 sequences are TSWWSYY and QGS. The CDR3, as DNA: TGTGCTCTTGGGGAACATAAGGGGTACACCGATAAACTCATCTTT. It is translated as CALGEHKGYTDKLIF.

The rearrangement uses TRDV1 and TRDJ1; D is uncertain. Trimming left V 0 bases short and J 3 bases short, with 20 bases between. CDR3 length equals 18 residues. Germline loops: CDR1 TSWWSYY, CDR2 QGS. CDR3 sequence: CALGELSYIWSLADKLIF. CDR3 sequence (DNA): TGTGCTCTTGGGGAACTAAGCTACATATGGTCTCTGGCCGATAAACTCATCTTT.

V gene TRDV1 combines with J gene TRDJ1; D unresolved. Trimming removed 2 bases at V and 0 bases at J, with 22 bases between. The CDR3 spans 19 residues. Germline CDR1 reads TSWWSYY; CDR2 reads QGS. This CDR3 is CALGESLAPSSPYTDKLIF. Written as DNA, the CDR3 is TGTGCTCTTGGGGAATCTCTCGCCCCAAGTAGCCCGTACACCGATAAACTCATCTTT.

The chain uses TRDV1 and TRDJ1; no clear D. In germline, CDR1 is TSWWSYY, CDR2 QGS. V gave up 3 bases and J gave up 0 bases, with 23 bases separating them. The CDR3 totals 19 residues. CDR3 region: CALGDFRTPPNQYTDKLIF. The CDR3 bases are TGTGCTCTTGGGGATTTTCGAACTCCCCCTAACCAGTACACCGATAAACTCATCTTT.

This clone appeared a few times. The V and J genes are TRDV1 and TRDJ1; 8 nucleotides line up with TRDD3. CDR3 length: 20 amino acids. The V segment lost 1 base and the J segment 6 bases; nucleotides outside the gene matches: 22. Germline V gene sequence: CDR1 TSWWSYY, CDR2 QGS. In nucleotides, the CDR3 is TGTGCTCTTGGGGAACCCCACGGCTGGGGGACGCTTTCCCCCTTAAATAAACTCATCTTT. This translates into CALGEPHGWGTLSPLNKLIF.

This chain connects TRDV1 to TRDJ1, with TRDD3 matching 10 bases. V shed 5 bases and J 2 bases; nucleotides not matched to a gene: 47. The CDR3 has 29 amino acids. Germline loops: CDR1 TSWWSYY, CDR2 QGS. The CDR3: CALGPRYLLRTKGYWGIQPSALETDKLIF. CDR3 DNA: TGTGCTCTTGGGCCAAGGTACCTCCTACGAACGAAGGGATACTGGGGGATTCAACCCTCCGCCCTGGAGACCGATAAACTCATCTTT.

This clone was counted a few times. The V and J genes are TRDV1 and TRDJ1, with unresolved D. This CDR3 has 16 residues. V was pared by 1 base and J by 0 bases, with 12 bases between. Per the germline V gene, CDR1 is TSWWSYY and CDR2 is QGS. CDR3 protein: CALGEPTGFHTDKLIF. CDR3 DNA: TGTGCTCTTGGGGAACCGACGGGGTTTCACACCGATAAACTCATCTTT.

The chain uses TRDV3 and TRDJ1; tentative D call: TRDD3 (5 bases). This CDR3 contains 9 residues. The ends were cut back, 5 bases at V and 12 bases at J, with 13 bases in the middle. Germline V gene sequence: CDR1 TVYSNPD, CDR2 GDNSRS (reference sequence). Here the CDR3 reads CAPPWAVIF. In nucleotides, the CDR3 is TGTGCCCCTCCCTGGGCGGTCATCTTT.